These T cell receptor beta chains were read from a single sample in a study of cytomegalovirus exposure and HLA in healthy donors. Only in-frame clones appear in the TCRdb table, and some are missing; sequencing was by immunoSEQ multiplex PCR. Among about 240,000 clones listed, around 84% were seen once. Sequences were obtained from PBMCs. The origin of the receptors is a girl aged 2-10 years in good health and CMV-seronegative. CDR3s include the opening cysteine and the closing phenylalanine or tryptophan. D genes are given only for firm matches. Size is omitted from some rows. Given values are once, few, many or a class for expanded clones.

>once|13|TRBV2|NA|TRBJ1-5
TGTGCCAGCACCAAGGGACGGGGGCAGCCCCAGCATTTT
CASTKGRGQPQHF
>NA|12|TRBV29-1|NA|TRBJ1-1
TGCAGCTCGAGCGAGTCGAGCACTGAAGCTTTCTTT
CSSSESSTEAFF
>once|13|TRBV2|NA|TRBJ2-1
TGTGCCAGCAGTGAAGGTAGAGTCAATGAGCAGTTCTTC
CASSEGRVNEQFF
>NA|13|TRBV15|TRBD1|TRBJ1-6
TGTGCCACATCCGGGACAGGGGGATCACCCCTCCACTTT
CATSGTGGSPLHF
>once|18|TRBV5-6|TRBD2|TRBJ2-3
TGTGCCAGCAGCTTGGGGGCGGGGGGGACTCCTAGCACAGATACGCAGTATTTT
CASSLGAGGTPSTDTQYF
>once|14|TRBV18|NA|TRBJ2-3
TGTGCCAGCTCACCCTACGCTGCGACAGATACGCAGTATTTT
CASSPYAATDTQYF
>NA|15|TRBV7-9|TRBD1|TRBJ1-5
TGTGCCAGCAGCTTAACAGGGGGCCTCAATCAGCCCCAGCATTTT
CASSLTGGLNQPQHF
>NA|14|TRBV5-1|TRBD2|TRBJ2-5
TGCGCCAGCAGCTTGGATAGCGGGGAAGAGACCCAGTACTTC
CASSLDSGEETQYF
>NA|15|TRBV11-2|TRBD2|TRBJ2-3
TGTGCCAGCAGCTTAGGAGCGGGAGGGGCAGATACGCAGTATTTT
CASSLGAGGADTQYF
>NA|15|TRBV30|NA|TRBJ2-7
TGTGCCTGGAGTGTACATAGGACGGGATCCTACGAGCAGTACTTC
CAWSVHRTGSYEQYF
>once|15|TRBV30|TRBD2|TRBJ2-3
TGTGCCTGGAGTGTAGCTAGCGGGAGGGGAGATACGCAGTATTTT
CAWSVASGRGDTQYF
>NA|16|TRBV5-4|TRBD2|TRBJ2-3
TGTGCCAGCAGCCTGCGGACTAGCGGGGGCACAGATACGCAGTATTTT
CASSLRTSGGTDTQYF
>few|15|TRBV4-1|TRBD1|TRBJ2-7
TGCGCCAGCAGCCCCGGGACAGGGGCCCTATCCAAGCAGTACTTC
CASSPGTGALSKQYF
>few|16|TRBV5-6|TRBD1|TRBJ1-4
TGTGCCAGCAGCCCCGGCGGGAGGGGGCGGTTAGAAAAACTGTTTTTT
CASSPGGRGRLEKLFF
>NA|16|TRBV25-1|TRBD2|TRBJ2-7
TGTGCCAGCAGTGCCCGACTAGCGGGAGAAGGCTACGAGCAGTACTTC
CASSARLAGEGYEQYF
>NA|13|TRBV19|NA|TRBJ2-3
TGTGCCAGTATGGTTCTAGGTTCGGATACGCAGTATTTT
CASMVLGSDTQYF
>NA|12|TRBV30|NA|TRBJ1-2
TGTGCCTGGAGTGTCGGAGGGTATGGCTACACCTTC
CAWSVGGYGYTF
>once|13|TRBV25-1|NA|TRBJ2-7
TGTGCCAGCAGTGAGTGGCAGGCCTACGAGCAGTACTTC
CASSEWQAYEQYF
>NA|14|TRBV7-9|NA|TRBJ2-7
TGTGCCAGCAGCGGCGAGGGGGGGCGGCACGAGCAGTACTTC
CASSGEGGRHEQYF
>NA|17|TRBV13|TRBD2|TRBJ2-1
TGTGCCAGCAGCTCTACCCCTCTAGCGGGGGGCCGGGGTGAGCAGTTCTTC
CASSSTPLAGGRGEQFF
>NA|14|TRBV6-1|TRBD1|TRBJ1-1
TGTGCCAGCAGAGGGACAGGGGTGAACACTGAAGCTTTCTTT
CASRGTGVNTEAFF
>NA|15|TRBV30|TRBD1|TRBJ1-5
TGTGCCTGGAGTGCCTGGGACAGTATAGATCAGCCCCAGCATTTT
CAWSAWDSIDQPQHF
>NA|15|TRBV19|TRBD2|TRBJ2-1
TGTGCCAGTACACCTGGACTAGCGGGAGTTGGTGAGCAGTTCTTC
CASTPGLAGVGEQFF
>few|19|TRBV11-2|TRBD2|TRBJ2-1
TGTGCCAGCAGCCTTTTTCCCATAGCGGGGGGGCCGCGGTACAATGAGCAGTTCTTC
CASSLFPIAGGPRYNEQFF
>NA|13|TRBV27|NA|TRBJ2-7
TGTGCCAGCAGTTCCCCTCAGGGCAGCTTCCAGTACTTC
CASSSPQGSFQYF
>once|13|TRBV18|NA|TRBJ1-4
TGTGCCAGCTCACCCCAAGGGGGTGAAAAACTGTTTTTT
CASSPQGGEKLFF
>NA|13|TRBV28|NA|TRBJ1-5
TGTGCCAGCAGTTTAGGCAGCAATCAGCCCCAGCATTTT
CASSLGSNQPQHF
>NA|15|TRBV4-1|TRBD2|TRBJ2-3
TGCGCCAGCAGCCACGGGACTAGCGATACAGATACGCAGTATTTT
CASSHGTSDTDTQYF
>NA|17|TRBV27|TRBD1|TRBJ2-3
TGTGCCAGCAGTTTAAGGGGGACAGGGCACAGCACAGATACGCAGTATTTT
CASSLRGTGHSTDTQYF
>NA|18|TRBV5-1|NA|TRBJ2-3
TGCGCCAGCAGCTTAGGTCTGTATCCTAGGTCCCGCACAGATACGCAGTATTTT
CASSLGLYPRSRTDTQYF
>NA|13|TRBV14|NA|TRBJ2-7
TGTGCCAGCAGACAGGATGGATTCTACGAGCAGTACTTC
CASRQDGFYEQYF
>once|15|TRBV7-3|TRBD2|TRBJ2-1
TGTGCCAGCAGCTTACTAGCGGGGGGGCCCTCCGAGCAGTTCTTC
CASSLLAGGPSEQFF
>NA|17|TRBV27|NA|TRBJ2-7
TGTGCCACCCGCCCACTGGGGCAGGGTCGGGCGGCCTACGAGCAGTACTTC
CATRPLGQGRAAYEQYF
>NA|13|TRBV6-5|NA|TRBJ1-2
TGTGCCAGCAGTTACTCGCACAGGGATGGCTACACCTTC
CASSYSHRDGYTF
>few|16|TRBV9|TRBD2|TRBJ2-1
TGTGCCAGCAGCCCCCTCCCGGGGGGAGCTTACAATGAGCAGTTCTTC
CASSPLPGGAYNEQFF
>NA|15|TRBV5-6|NA|TRBJ2-1
TGTGCCAGCAGCTTGGACGGAAAAGGGGTCAATGAGCAGTTCTTC
CASSLDGKGVNEQFF
>NA|11|TRBV20-1|NA|TRBJ1-2
TGCAGTGCTTCAGGGAACTATGGCTACACCTTC
CSASGNYGYTF
>NA|11|TRBV6-4|NA|TRBJ2-4
TGTGCCAGCAGCGGGTTGTGCATTCAGTACTTC
CASSGLCIQYF
>NA|14|TRBV5-1|NA|TRBJ1-1
TGCGCCAGCAGCTTCCCAGACAGGAACACTGAAGCTTTCTTT
CASSFPDRNTEAFF